Listed below are T cell receptor beta chains from one sample, sequenced in a study of cytotoxic CD8 clonotypes in ibrutinib-treated CLL. TCRdb's table, derived via immunoSEQ multiplex PCR, lists solely in-frame clones and lacks some. The sample records around 53,000 clones, approximately 54% being singletons. The material sequenced was PBMCs, taken at disease progression, from a patient treated with ibrutinib. These receptor sequences come from a human donor with chronic lymphocytic leukemia. CDR3s include the opening cysteine and the closing phenylalanine or tryptophan. A D gene is named only where the DNA matches it firmly. Size is stated for part of the rows, as once, few or many counts, or as a class when the clone is expanded.

>.|TRBJ2-7|14|.|TRBV27
TGTGCCAGCAGTTTCAAGGGATTCATCTACGAGCAGTACTTC
CASSFKGFIYEQYF
>.|TRBJ2-1|14|.|TRBV27
TGTGCCAGCACGGAGGGTGGAGGTAATCTCGAGCAGTTCTTC
CASTEGGGNLEQFF
>.|TRBJ2-1|16|TRBD2|TRBV10-3
TGTGCCATCAGTGAGTATAGCGGGGGCTATTTAGTTGAGCAGTTCTTC
CAISEYSGGYLVEQFF
>.|TRBJ1-1|13|.|TRBV5-1
TGCGCCAGCAGCTTGGAACAAACGGGCCACGCTTTCTTT
CASSLEQTGHAFF
>.|TRBJ2-1|13|.|TRBV19
TGTGCCAGTAGTATCCAGGGAAACAATGAGCAGTTCTTC
CASSIQGNNEQFF
>few|TRBJ1-2|13|.|TRBV10-3
TGTGCCATCACCGCGACAAAAAACTATGGCTACACCTTC
CAITATKNYGYTF
>.|TRBJ2-3|14|.|TRBV7-9
TGTGCCAGCAGCTCCCAGGGGAGCACAGATACGCAGTATTTT
CASSSQGSTDTQYF
>.|TRBJ1-6|19|TRBD1|TRBV28
TGTGCCAGCAGTTTATACGCCGGGACAGGGGGCTCCTATAATTCACCCCTCCACTTT
CASSLYAGTGGSYNSPLHF
>few|TRBJ2-1|13|.|TRBV6-1
TGTGCCAGCAGGGGACTTTCCTACAATGAGCAGTTCTTC
CASRGLSYNEQFF
>few|TRBJ1-1|13|.|TRBV30
TGTGCCTGGACGCGCGTGGAGAACACTGAAGCTTTCTTT
CAWTRVENTEAFF
>once|TRBJ1-1|14|.|TRBV18
TGTGCCAGCTCACCAGGGCCAGCGAACACTGAAGCTTTCTTT
CASSPGPANTEAFF
>.|TRBJ1-4|12|.|TRBV6-4
TGTGCCAGCAGTGGGGACGGTGAAAAACTGTTTTTT
CASSGDGEKLFF
>.|TRBJ2-7|12|.|TRBV28
TGTGCCAGCAGTCAGGGCAACTACGAGCAGTACTTC
CASSQGNYEQYF
>.|TRBJ2-5|12|.|TRBV7-9
TGTGCCAGCAGCTACAGGGCCAAGACCCAGTACTTC
CASSYRAKTQYF
>.|TRBJ2-3|15|TRBD2|TRBV6-5
TGTGCCAGCAGGGGACTAGCGGGACGCACAGATACGCAGTATTTT
CASRGLAGRTDTQYF
>few|TRBJ2-7|11|.|TRBV5-1
TGCGCCAGCAGCGGTGACTACGAGCAGTACTTC
CASSGDYEQYF
>.|TRBJ1-3|14|TRBD1|TRBV6-5
TGTGCCAGCAGAACAGGGGTTGAGGGAAACACCATATATTTT
CASRTGVEGNTIYF
>.|TRBJ1-1|13|.|TRBV2
TGTGCCAGCAGTGCGGAAACCGGGGGTGAAGCTTTCTTT
CASSAETGGEAFF
>.|TRBJ1-2|14|.|TRBV18
TGTGCCAGCTCACCGGGCGGGGCAGTCTATGGCTACACCTTC
CASSPGGAVYGYTF
>.|TRBJ1-1|15|.|TRBV6-1
TGTGCCAGCAGGAGAAGCACGACAGGGAACACTGAAGCTTTCTTT
CASRRSTTGNTEAFF
>.|TRBJ2-5|16|.|TRBV7-6
TGTGCCAGCAGCTTAGAATCTCGCGGTCAGAACCCGACCCAGTACTTC
CASSLESRGQNPTQYF
>.|TRBJ1-2|12|.|TRBV30
TGTGCCTGCCTCTGGGGTAGCTATGGCTACACCTTC
CACLWGSYGYTF
>.|TRBJ1-2|17|.|TRBV4-3
TGCGCCAGCAGCCAAGATCAGGGAGGGCCCGGGGGGTCTGGCTACACCTTC
CASSQDQGGPGGSGYTF
>few|TRBJ2-6|16|.|TRBV7-3
TGTGCCAGCAGCTTTGGGACCCCCCCTGGGGCCAACGTCCTGACTTTC
CASSFGTPPGANVLTF
>.|TRBJ1-1|14|.|TRBV6-5
TGTGCCAGCAGTCTCCAGGGCGCGGGCACTGAAGCTTTCTTT
CASSLQGAGTEAFF
>.|TRBJ1-4|16|.|TRBV5-1
TGCGCCAGCAGCTTGGTGCCGGGACTCCTGAATGAAAAACTGTTTTTT
CASSLVPGLLNEKLFF
>few|TRBJ2-3|15|.|TRBV7-8
TGTGCCAGCAGCTTAGAATGGGTGGGATCAGATACGCAGTATTTT
CASSLEWVGSDTQYF
>.|TRBJ2-1|14|TRBD2|TRBV28
TGTGCCAGCAAGGCTAGCGGGAGAGGTCGGGAGCAGTTCTTC
CASKASGRGREQFF
>.|TRBJ1-1|15|TRBD1|TRBV30
TGTGCCTGGACAGGTGCCGGGACAGGGGTTCCTGAAGCTTTCTTT
CAWTGAGTGVPEAFF
>.|TRBJ2-3|15|TRBD2|TRBV4-3
TGCGCCAGCAGCCAAGGACTAGCGGCGACAGATACGCAGTATTTT
CASSQGLAATDTQYF
>.|TRBJ1-2|14|TRBD1|TRBV6-5
TGTGCCAGCAGTGCCGACAGGGCCCCATATGGCTACACCTTC
CASSADRAPYGYTF
>.|TRBJ1-1|13|.|TRBV15
TGTGCCACCAGCAGAGACGCGGGCACTGAAGCTTTCTTT
CATSRDAGTEAFF
>few|TRBJ2-5|14|.|TRBV5-1
TGCGCCAGCAGCTTGGGGGGAGGCGAAGAGACCCAGTACTTC
CASSLGGGEETQYF
>.|TRBJ1-2|21|.|TRBV9
TGTGCCAGCAGCCCCACTCCGGGCCAAAAGATAAGGAAAAGCGGGCTTGAAGGCTACACCTTC
CASSPTPGQKIRKSGLEGYTF
>once|TRBJ1-2|15|.|TRBV6-5
TGTGCCAGCAGTTACTCGCACGGGACACGGGATGGCTACACCTTC
CASSYSHGTRDGYTF
>few|TRBJ2-7|15|.|TRBV2
TGTGCCAGTAGTAAGGAACAGGTCAGCTCCTACGAGCAGTACTTC
CASSKEQVSSYEQYF
>.|TRBJ2-7|15|.|TRBV5-1
TGCGCCAGCAGCCAGGGGGGCGGGAGTATTCGCGAGCAGTACTTC
CASSQGGGSIREQYF
>.|TRBJ2-3|15|TRBD2|TRBV4-1
TGCGCCAGCAGTCCTAGCGGGGGTGGAACAGATACGCAGTATTTT
CASSPSGGGTDTQYF
>.|TRBJ1-3|20|TRBD1|TRBV9
TGTGCCAGCACCGAAACTCTGGGGGACAGGGGGCAGAGCTCTGGAAACACCATATATTTT
CASTETLGDRGQSSGNTIYF
>.|TRBJ2-7|15|.|TRBV28
TGTGCCAGCAGCAGTGGCGGAACGGGCTCCTACGAGCAGTACTTC
CASSSGGTGSYEQYF
>.|TRBJ2-2|14|.|TRBV5-6
TGTGCCAGCAGTATATTGGCCGGGGGCGGGGAGCTGTTTTTT
CASSILAGGGELFF
>.|TRBJ2-3|14|.|TRBV4-2
TGTGCCAGCAGCCAAGGGGGAGCCTCAGATACGCAGTATTTT
CASSQGGASDTQYF
>once|TRBJ2-2|14|.|TRBV5-5
TGTGCCAGCAGCGTACTAGAGGTGGGCGGGGAGCTGTTTTTT
CASSVLEVGGELFF
>.|TRBJ2-2|15|.|TRBV7-9
TGTGCCAGCAGCCATCCACTCCTGAACACCGGGGAGCTGTTTTTT
CASSHPLLNTGELFF
>few|TRBJ1-1|15|TRBD1|TRBV6-5
TGTGCCAGCAGTTACCCGGGACAGAAGAACACTGAAGCTTTCTTT
CASSYPGQKNTEAFF
>.|TRBJ1-3|16|TRBD1|TRBV28
TGTGCCAGCAGTTCTGTCCAGGGGGCGCCTGGAAACACCATATATTTT
CASSSVQGAPGNTIYF
>.|TRBJ2-2|14|.|TRBV6-1
TGTGCCAGCACCCGGGCAGGCAACACCGGGGAGCTGTTTTTT
CASTRAGNTGELFF
>.|TRBJ1-5|16|.|TRBV2
TGTGCCAGCAGTGGAAGTTTGCGGTCAGGCCACCAGCCCCAGCATTTT
CASSGSLRSGHQPQHF
>.|TRBJ1-2|11|TRBD1|TRBV10-3
TGTGCCACCGGGACAGGGGAGGGCTACACCTTC
CATGTGEGYTF
>many|TRBJ2-1|18|TRBD1|TRBV18
TGTGCCAGCTCACCACCCGTCGGATCCGGGACAGGGTACAATGAGCAGTTCTTC
CASSPPVGSGTGYNEQFF
>once|TRBJ2-7|15|TRBD1|TRBV29-1
TGCAGCGTTGATGGGACAGGAGCGAGCTCCTACGAGCAGTACTTC
CSVDGTGASSYEQYF
>.|TRBJ2-7|14|.|TRBV6-5
TGTGCCAGCAGGCGGACTGAACGCTCCTACGAGCAGTACTTC
CASRRTERSYEQYF
>once|TRBJ1-5|13|.|TRBV30
TGTGCCTGGAGTCCCCGAGGCAATCAGCCCCAGCATTTT
CAWSPRGNQPQHF
>.|TRBJ1-5|15|.|TRBV7-2
TGTGCCAGCAGCGCCCCCGGGACGGGAAATCAGCCCCAGCATTTT
CASSAPGTGNQPQHF
>.|TRBJ2-5|15|TRBD1|TRBV11-3
TGTGCCAGCAGCCAAGGGACAGGGGGTCAAGAGACCCAGTACTTC
CASSQGTGGQETQYF
>.|TRBJ2-7|14|TRBD1|TRBV19
TGTGCCAGCCAACTAACAGGGGGTTCCTACGAGCAGTACTTC
CASQLTGGSYEQYF